A selection of T cell receptor beta chains follows, all from one sample in a study of blood T cells in healthy people across ages. TCRdb re-derived calls from the 5' RACE reads in MiXCR, one entry per CDR3 protein. The sample carries roughly 800,000 distinct CDR3 sequences, 20% to 30% recorded once. These data also featured in a second study, about T cells of mothers and their children.

The specimen sequenced was blood. All receptors derive from a boy between 10 and 17 years old in good health. Both conserved end residues are part of each CDR3. Fields, in order: D gene, clone size, J gene, V gene, CDR3 protein, CDR3 DNA. A D gene is named only where the DNA matches it firmly. Clone size, where shown, is once, few, many, or a class for clones that have expanded.

. many TRBJ2-7 TRBV9 CASSVGGGTYEQYF TGTGCCAGCAGCGTAGGAGGGGGAACCTACGAGCAGTACTTC
. . TRBJ2-3 TRBV27 CASSLSTGKLTDTQYF TGTGCCAGCAGTTTGAGTACGGGGAAATTGACAGATACGCAGTATTTT
. many TRBJ1-5 TRBV28 CAGQDSNQPQHF TGTGCCGGGCAGGATAGCAATCAGCCCCAGCATTTT
TRBD2 few TRBJ2-1 TRBV5-1 CASSLVTSGDNEQFF TGCGCCAGCAGCTTGGTAACTAGCGGTGACAATGAGCAGTTCTTC
. few TRBJ2-7 TRBV3-1 CASSQDLAGVRMEQYF TGTGCCAGCAGCCAAGATCTTGCCGGAGTCCGAATGGAGCAGTACTTC
. . TRBJ1-4 TRBV9 CASSVEGEYEKLFF TGTGCCAGCAGCGTAGAGGGGGAATATGAAAAACTGTTTTTT
TRBD2 few TRBJ2-1 TRBV14 CVSSQVKAGVGPYNEQFF TGTGTCAGCAGCCAAGTGAAAGCGGGAGTCGGCCCCTACAATGAGCAGTTCTTC
. . TRBJ2-7 TRBV29-1 CSVDPGGGYEQYF TGCAGCGTTGACCCAGGGGGGGGCTACGAGCAGTACTTC
. . TRBJ2-7 TRBV29-1 CSVEFPGTTYEQYF TGCAGCGTTGAATTTCCAGGAACCACCTACGAGCAGTACTTC
. few TRBJ1-1 TRBV20-1 CSARERQGSFHEAFF TGCAGTGCTAGAGAGAGACAAGGGAGTTTTCATGAAGCTTTCTTT
TRBD1 few TRBJ1-4 TRBV7-6 CASSARTGSGEKLFF TGTGCCAGCAGCGCCCGGACAGGGTCGGGTGAAAAACTGTTTTTT
. . TRBJ2-7 TRBV9 CASTPGANEQYF TGTGCCAGCACCCCGGGGGCCAACGAGCAGTACTTC
TRBD2 few TRBJ2-7 TRBV5-1 CASSPAGADYEQYF TGCGCCAGCAGCCCAGCGGGAGCAGACTACGAGCAGTACTTC
. few TRBJ2-1 TRBV5-1 CASSLISLADEQFF TGCGCCAGCAGCTTGATTTCTCTGGCGGATGAGCAGTTCTTC
. . TRBJ2-2 TRBV13 CASSPARELNTGELFF TGTGCCAGCAGCCCGGCTAGGGAATTGAACACCGGGGAGCTGTTTTTT
TRBD2 . TRBJ2-1 TRBV7-8 CASCCAGEWNEQFF TGTGCCAGCTGTTGCGCGGGAGAATGGAATGAGCAGTTCTTC
TRBD2 . TRBJ2-5 TRBV7-2 CASRGPTRASGYQETQYF TGTGCCAGCAGGGGTCCCACCAGGGCTAGCGGTTACCAAGAGACCCAGTACTTC
TRBD1 few TRBJ2-3 TRBV29-1 CSGRDRGPDTQYF TGCAGCGGCCGGGACAGGGGCCCAGATACGCAGTATTTT
. . TRBJ2-1 TRBV6-5 CASSYGSLGSPGMGNEQFF TGTGCCAGCAGTTACGGTAGTTTGGGTTCCCCTGGAATGGGCAATGAGCAGTTCTTC
. . TRBJ2-7 TRBV21-1 CASLPGQSAYEQYF TGTGCCTCCCTCCCGGGCCAAAGTGCCTACGAGCAGTACTTC
. few TRBJ2-5 TRBV5-5 CASSQGTLAETQYF TGTGCCAGCAGCCAAGGGACTCTTGCGGAGACCCAGTACTTC
. . TRBJ2-3 TRBV4-3 CASSQDQRVTDTQYF TGCGCCAGCAGCCAAGATCAGCGGGTCACAGATACGCAGTATTTT
TRBD2 . TRBJ2-3 TRBV7-2 CASSLLPTSRNSDTQYF TGTGCCAGCAGCTTACTCCCGACTAGCCGGAATTCAGATACGCAGTATTTT
. . TRBJ2-7 TRBV20-1 CGAKDSRGSSYEQYF TGCGGTGCTAAAGATTCTAGAGGGAGCTCCTACGAGCAGTACTTC
. few TRBJ1-1 TRBV28 CASRTGGVNTEASF TGCGCCAGCAGGACGGGAGGCGTGAACACTGAAGCTTCCTTT
. . TRBJ2-4 TRBV24-1 CATSDWWAKNIQYF TGTGCCACCAGTGATTGGTGGGCCAAAAACATTCAGTACTTC
TRBD2 . TRBJ2-1 TRBV3-1 CASSQESLAGYNEQFF TGTGCCAGCAGCCAAGAGTCTCTAGCGGGCTACAATGAGCAGTTCTTC
. . TRBJ1-4 TRBV5-1 CASRLGRNEKLFF TGCGCCAGCAGGCTAGGGCGAAATGAAAAACTGTTTTTT